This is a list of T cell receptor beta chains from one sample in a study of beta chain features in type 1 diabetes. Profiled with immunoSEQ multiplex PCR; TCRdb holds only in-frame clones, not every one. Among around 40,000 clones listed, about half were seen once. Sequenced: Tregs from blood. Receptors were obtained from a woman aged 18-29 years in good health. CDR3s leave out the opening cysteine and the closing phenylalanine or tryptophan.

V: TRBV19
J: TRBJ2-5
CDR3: ASSLTPGQGETQY

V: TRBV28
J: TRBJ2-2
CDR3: ASRAVLGGGPGELF

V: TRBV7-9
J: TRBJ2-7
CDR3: ASSARDRASYEQY

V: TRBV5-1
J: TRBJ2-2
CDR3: ASRLAGDHTGELF

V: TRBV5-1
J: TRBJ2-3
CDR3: ASSRGGDTDTQY

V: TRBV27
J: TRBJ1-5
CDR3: ASSEGLSNQPQH

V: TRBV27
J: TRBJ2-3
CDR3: ASSRDRVVDTQY

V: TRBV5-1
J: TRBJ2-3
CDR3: ASRGVAGADTQY

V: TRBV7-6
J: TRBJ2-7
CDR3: ASSFRDRYEQY

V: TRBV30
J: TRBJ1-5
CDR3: AWSTNRDRYSNQPQH

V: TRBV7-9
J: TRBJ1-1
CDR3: ASSQERTGFWNTEAF

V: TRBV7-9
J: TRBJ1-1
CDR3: ASSLSGQGASAF

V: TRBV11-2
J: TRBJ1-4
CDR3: ASSFQGTTNEKLF

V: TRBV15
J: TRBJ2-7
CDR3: ATSREREFPEQY

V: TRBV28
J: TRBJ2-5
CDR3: ASSLAQGGQETQY

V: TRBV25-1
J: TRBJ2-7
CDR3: ASSVQGPQY

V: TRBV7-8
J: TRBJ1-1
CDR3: ASSLQYSGEAF

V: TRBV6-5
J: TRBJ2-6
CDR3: ASSYSGSSNVLT

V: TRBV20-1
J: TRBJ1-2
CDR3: SSVRPLGYT

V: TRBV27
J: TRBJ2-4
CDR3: ASSPLQRLAKNIQY

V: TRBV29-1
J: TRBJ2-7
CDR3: SVDSSGSKYEQY

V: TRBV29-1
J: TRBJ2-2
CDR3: SVALSGRAGYTGELF

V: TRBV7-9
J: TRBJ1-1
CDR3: ASSSPAGTYTEAF

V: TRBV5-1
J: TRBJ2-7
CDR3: ASSPWAGGYEQY

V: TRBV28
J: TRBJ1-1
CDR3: ASSKAGATNTEAF

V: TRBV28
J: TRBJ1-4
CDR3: ASSFPKGGRGEKLF

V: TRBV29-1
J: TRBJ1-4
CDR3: SVEGGVREKLF

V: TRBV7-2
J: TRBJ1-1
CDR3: ASSRPGSTEAF

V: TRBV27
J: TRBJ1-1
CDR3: ASSSPRGLNTEAF

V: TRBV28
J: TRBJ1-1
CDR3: ASRGVQPGGRAF

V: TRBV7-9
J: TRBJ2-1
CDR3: ASSLASPNEQF

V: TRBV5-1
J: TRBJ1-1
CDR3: ASSGEGELKGTEAF

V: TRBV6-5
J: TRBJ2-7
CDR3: ASTSDDSTYEQY

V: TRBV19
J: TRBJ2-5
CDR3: ASSMSQGARRGETQY

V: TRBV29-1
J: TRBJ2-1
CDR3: SAWGDRNEQF

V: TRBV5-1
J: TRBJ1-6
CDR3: ASSPGTGVVSPLH

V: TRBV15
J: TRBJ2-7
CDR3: ATSRDRGSRSLEQY

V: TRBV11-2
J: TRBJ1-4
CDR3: ASSLGTSNGNEKLF

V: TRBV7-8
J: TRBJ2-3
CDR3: ASRMGGSGRTDTQY

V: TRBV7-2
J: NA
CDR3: ASSLAPWRGSYEQY

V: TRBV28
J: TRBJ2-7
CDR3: ASLNRPRRFGDSETYEQY

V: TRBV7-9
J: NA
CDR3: ASSHSSGYEQY

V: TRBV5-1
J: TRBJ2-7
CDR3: ASREELPYEQY

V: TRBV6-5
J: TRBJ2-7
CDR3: ASSYPGFKGEQY

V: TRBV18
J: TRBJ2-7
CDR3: ASSPSGTGFSYEQY

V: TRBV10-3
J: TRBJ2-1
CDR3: AISESRGTSGRNNEQF

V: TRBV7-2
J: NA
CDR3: ASSSGLVNYEQY

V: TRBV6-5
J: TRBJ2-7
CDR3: ASRPDRGQMHEQY

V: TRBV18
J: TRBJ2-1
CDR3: ASSPRQGYNEQF

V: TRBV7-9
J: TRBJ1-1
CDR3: ASSSWTGGAHTEAF

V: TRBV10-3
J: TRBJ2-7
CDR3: AISEAGGEQY

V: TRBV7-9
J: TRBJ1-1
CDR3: ASSLARTVTEAF

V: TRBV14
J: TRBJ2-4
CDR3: ASSRQLDSPKNIQY

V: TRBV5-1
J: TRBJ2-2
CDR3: ASSPRQAMNTGELF

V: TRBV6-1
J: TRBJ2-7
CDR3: ASRLLTGGYEQY

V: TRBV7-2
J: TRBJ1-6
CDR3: ASSLLSSSPLH

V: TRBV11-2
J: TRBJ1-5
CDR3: ASSQTGTGAGNQPQH

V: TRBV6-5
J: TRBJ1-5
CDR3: ASRSTENNQPQH